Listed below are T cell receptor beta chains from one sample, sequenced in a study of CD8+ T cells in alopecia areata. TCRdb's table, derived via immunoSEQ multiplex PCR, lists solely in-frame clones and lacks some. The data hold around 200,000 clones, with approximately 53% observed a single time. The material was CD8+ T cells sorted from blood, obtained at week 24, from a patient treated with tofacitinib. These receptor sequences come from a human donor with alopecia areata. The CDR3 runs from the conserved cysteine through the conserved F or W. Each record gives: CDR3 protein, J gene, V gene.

CDR3 protein: CASRAGPEGNQPQHF
J gene: TRBJ1-5
V gene: TRBV6-5

CDR3 protein: CASSYGQGTSQPQHF
J gene: TRBJ1-5
V gene: TRBV28

CDR3 protein: CASSEALRGGTYEQYF
J gene: TRBJ2-7
V gene: TRBV2

CDR3 protein: CASRSGENTEAFF
J gene: TRBJ1-1
V gene: TRBV19

CDR3 protein: CAWSVGSLNYGYTF
J gene: TRBJ1-2
V gene: TRBV30

CDR3 protein: CASSPPIGVEDEQFF
J gene: TRBJ2-1
V gene: TRBV18

CDR3 protein: CATSRDLNVVTDTQYF
J gene: TRBJ2-3
V gene: TRBV15

CDR3 protein: CASSQDTGLEAFF
J gene: TRBJ1-1
V gene: TRBV4-3

CDR3 protein: CASSLSRTGAQPQHF
J gene: TRBJ1-5
V gene: TRBV27

CDR3 protein: CAWSAGTDNQPQHF
J gene: TRBJ1-5
V gene: TRBV30

CDR3 protein: CASSLSDRAEAFF
J gene: TRBJ1-1
V gene: TRBV27